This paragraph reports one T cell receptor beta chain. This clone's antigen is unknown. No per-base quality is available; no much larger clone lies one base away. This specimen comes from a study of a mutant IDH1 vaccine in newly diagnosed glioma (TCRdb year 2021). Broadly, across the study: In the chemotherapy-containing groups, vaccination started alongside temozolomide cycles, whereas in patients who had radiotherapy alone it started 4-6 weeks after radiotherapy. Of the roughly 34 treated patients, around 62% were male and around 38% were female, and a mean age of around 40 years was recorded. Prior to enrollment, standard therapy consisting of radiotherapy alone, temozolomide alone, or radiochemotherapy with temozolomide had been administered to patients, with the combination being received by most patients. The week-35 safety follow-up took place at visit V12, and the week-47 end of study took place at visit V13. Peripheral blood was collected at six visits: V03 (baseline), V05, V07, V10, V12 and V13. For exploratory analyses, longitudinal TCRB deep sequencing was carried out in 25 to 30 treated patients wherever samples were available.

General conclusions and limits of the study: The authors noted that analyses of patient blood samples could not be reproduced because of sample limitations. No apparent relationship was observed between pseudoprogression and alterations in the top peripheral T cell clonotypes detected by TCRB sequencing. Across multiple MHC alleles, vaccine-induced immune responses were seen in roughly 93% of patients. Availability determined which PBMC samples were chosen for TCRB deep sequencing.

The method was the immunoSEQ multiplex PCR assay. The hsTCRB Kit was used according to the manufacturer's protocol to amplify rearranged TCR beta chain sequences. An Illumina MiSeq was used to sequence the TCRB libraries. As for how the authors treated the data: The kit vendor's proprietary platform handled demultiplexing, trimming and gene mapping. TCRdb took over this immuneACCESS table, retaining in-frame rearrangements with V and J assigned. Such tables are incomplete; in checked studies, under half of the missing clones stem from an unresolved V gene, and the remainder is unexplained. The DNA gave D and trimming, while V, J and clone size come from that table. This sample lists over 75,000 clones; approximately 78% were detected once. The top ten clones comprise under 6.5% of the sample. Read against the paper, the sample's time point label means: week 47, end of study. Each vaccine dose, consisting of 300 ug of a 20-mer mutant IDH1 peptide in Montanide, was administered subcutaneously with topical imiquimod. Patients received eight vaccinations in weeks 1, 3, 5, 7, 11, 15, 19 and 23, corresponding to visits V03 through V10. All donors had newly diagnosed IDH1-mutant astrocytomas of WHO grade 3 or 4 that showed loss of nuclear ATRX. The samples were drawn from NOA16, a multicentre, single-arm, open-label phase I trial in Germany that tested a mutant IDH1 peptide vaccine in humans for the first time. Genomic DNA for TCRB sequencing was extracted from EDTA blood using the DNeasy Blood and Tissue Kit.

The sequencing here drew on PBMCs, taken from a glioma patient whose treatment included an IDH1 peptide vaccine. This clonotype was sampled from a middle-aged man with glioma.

The CDR3 protein sequence reads: CASSQVGGPGRNEQFF. The sequence in DNA is TGCGCCAGCAGCCAAGTTGGGGGACCCGGACGCAATGAGCAGTTCTTC. The V and J segments used are TRBV4-1 and TRBJ2-1; the D gene is perhaps TRBD1 or TRBD2, each of them matching over 5 bases. Trimming at the junction amounts to 1 base on V and 6 bases on J, and the germline ends lie 16 bases apart. Measured from the cysteine to the phenylalanine, the CDR3 is 16 residues long. Solely the CDR3 DNA is kept, with 48 bases framed from the first base. Taken from the germline V gene, the CDR1 and CDR2 loops are MGHRA and YSYEKL.